Each of the 3 T cell receptor beta chains below was sequenced from the same sample in a study of blood T cell repertoires in COVID-19. Sequencing was performed with immunoSEQ multiplex PCR; in TCRdb, only in-frame clones are kept and a portion is missing. Counted here are about 160,000 clones, roughly 90% occurring once; the ten biggest clones make up less than 3%. Sequencing input: peripheral blood. These receptors all stem from a man aged 60-69 years with acute or convalescent COVID-19.

The chain has TRBV5-1 and TRBJ1-1; 10 bases are a match to TRBD1. The trim removed 7 bases at V and 3 bases at J, leaving 9 bases unmatched. This CDR3 has 15 residues. Germline lookup yields CDR1 SGHRS and CDR2 YFSETQ. As DNA, the CDR3 is TGCGCCAGCGCCTTGACAGGGGGCAGGTACACTGAAGCTTTCTTT. Protein product: CASALTGGRYTEAFF.

Only a few counts were recorded for this clone. This rearrangement joins TRBV18 to TRBJ2-1; 9 bases fit TRBD1. This CDR3 region has 19 residues. CDR1 and CDR2 (germline): KGHSH, LQKENI. Trimming at V came to 2 bases and at J to 4 bases, leaving 15 bases not matched to a gene. The CDR3 nucleotides are TGTGCCAGCTCACCAAGGACAGGACAGGGGTTTGCGTTGTACAATGAGCAGTTCTTC. It encodes CASSPRTGQGFALYNEQFF.

The chain recombines TRBV11-2 with TRBJ1-1; a weak D match, TRBD1 (5 bases). The CDR3 has 13 amino acids. CDR1 SGHAT and CDR2 FQNNGV come from the germline V gene. Trimming took off 3 bases at V and 4 bases at J, with 9 bases between the two ends. The CDR3 region is CASSLGRTTEAFF. The CDR3 bases are TGTGCCAGCAGCTTGGGGCGGACCACTGAAGCTTTCTTT.